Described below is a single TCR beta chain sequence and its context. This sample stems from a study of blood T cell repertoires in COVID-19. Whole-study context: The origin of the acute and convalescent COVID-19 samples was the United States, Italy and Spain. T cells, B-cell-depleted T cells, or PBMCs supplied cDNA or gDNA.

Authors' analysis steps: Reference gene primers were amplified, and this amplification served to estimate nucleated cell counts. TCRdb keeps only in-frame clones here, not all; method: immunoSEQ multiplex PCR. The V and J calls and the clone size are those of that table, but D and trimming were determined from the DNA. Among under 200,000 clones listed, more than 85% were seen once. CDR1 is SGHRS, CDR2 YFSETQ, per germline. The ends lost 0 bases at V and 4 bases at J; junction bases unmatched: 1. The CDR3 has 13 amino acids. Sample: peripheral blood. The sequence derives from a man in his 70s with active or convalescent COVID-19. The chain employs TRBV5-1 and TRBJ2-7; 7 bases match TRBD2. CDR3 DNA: TGCGCCAGCAGCTTGGGTAGCGGGTACGAGCAGTACTTC. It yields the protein CASSLGSGYEQYF.